The 4 T cell receptor beta chains given below trace back to one sample, sequenced in a study of cytomegalovirus exposure and HLA in healthy donors (dated by TCRdb to the late 2010s). Library preparation employed the immunoSEQ multiplex PCR assay. For the multiplex PCR, a mixture combining 60 forward primers for TCR Vbeta segments and 13 reverse primers for TCR Jbeta segments was used. In its TCRdb copy, this immuneACCESS table keeps in-frame sequences only and misses some clones. Where compared with another copy, unresolved V genes explain less than half of these, and the others have no known cause. This sample has fewer than 200,000 clones in its table, and around 82% of those were observed once. Of the sample, around 1.5% is held by the ten largest clones. The sequencing sample was made of PBMCs. Receptors were obtained from a male donor in good health and CMV-seronegative.

V and J are TRBV7-3 and TRBJ2-5; TRBD1 matches 8 bases. With 1 base clipped from V and 5 bases from J, the junction kept 6 bases outside the gene matches. Germline V lookup: CDR1 SGHTA, CDR2 FQGTGA. The CDR3 extends over 15 amino acids. In nucleotides, the CDR3 is TGTGCCAGCAGCTTAAGGCAGGGGGCCGGGGAGACCCAGTACTTC. Translating gives CASSLRQGAGETQYF.

The chain links TRBV5-1 to TRBJ2-5; TRBD1 agrees at 9 bases. J lost 4 bases, V lost 3 bases, and 7 bases had no gene match. The CDR3 loop spans 15 amino acids. CDR1 is SGHRS, CDR2 YFSETQ, per germline. CDR3 DNA sequence: TGCGCCAGCAGCTATCGGACAGGGGCAGGAGAGACCCAGTACTTC. It codes for CASSYRTGAGETQYF.

The J gene is TRBJ1-2, the V gene TRBV7-8; possibly TRBD1 for D (5 bases). The germline V and J ends were trimmed by 1 base and 6 bases, with 6 bases remaining between them. Germline V gene lookup returns CDR1 SGHVS and CDR2 FQNEAQ. The CDR3 extends over 12 amino acids. As DNA, the CDR3 is TGTGCCAGCAGCTTAGGGGGGGATGGCTACACCTTC. Translating it yields CASSLGGDGYTF.

The CDR3 DNA reads as TGCAGCGCCGATGGACAGGGGGCCTACTCATATGGCTACACCTTC. It encodes CSADGQGAYSYGYTF. The J gene is TRBJ1-2, the V gene TRBV29-1; 11 bases align to TRBD1. The CDR3 is made up of 15 amino acids. CDR1 is SQVTM and CDR2 is ANQGSEA in the germline V gene. With 7 bases clipped from V and 5 bases from J, the junction kept 12 bases outside the gene matches.